The 24 T cell receptor beta chains presented below share a single source sample, sequenced in a study of cytomegalovirus exposure and HLA in healthy donors. Primers included in the PCR were 60 Vbeta and 13 Jbeta primers. Profiling relied on immunoSEQ multiplex PCR, and the TCRdb table lists in-frame clones only, not all of them. The table records about 200,000 clones, roughly 13% of them present only once. The material sequenced was PBMCs. These receptors were collected from a man in his forties or fifties in good health and CMV-seropositive.

The V call is TRBV5-1, the J call TRBJ1-2; TRBD1 matches at 10 bases. This CDR3 is built from 13 residues. Trimming cost V 5 bases and J 7 bases; bases outside gene matches: 5. Germline loops: CDR1 SGHRS, CDR2 YFSETQ. The CDR3 reads CASSSDRGFGYTF. CDR3 sequence (DNA): TGCGCCAGCAGTTCGGACAGGGGGTTTGGCTACACCTTC.

This clone came up a few times. The chain joins TRBV4-2 to TRBJ2-7; no clear D gene. In germline, CDR1 is LGHNA, CDR2 YNFKEQ. The CDR3 has 15 residues. Trimming shortened V by 0 bases and J by 3 bases, and 12 bases separated the two germline ends. The CDR3 protein is CASSQDSLQDYEQYF. DNA for the CDR3: TGTGCCAGCAGCCAAGATAGTTTGCAGGACTACGAGCAGTACTTC.

CDR3 amino acids: CASSEWDRGAFNYGYTF. Here the CDR3 DNA reads TGTGCCAGCAGTGAATGGGACAGGGGAGCCTTTAACTATGGCTACACCTTC. The genes are TRBV6-1 and TRBJ1-2, with 10 bases fitting TRBD1. V lost 2 bases, J lost 1 base, and 7 bases stayed unmatched. The CDR3 is 17 residues long. Germline CDR1 MNHNS, CDR2 SASEGT.

This clone came up a few times. The V and J genes are TRBV5-4 and TRBJ1-2; 7 bases are a match to TRBD1. The germline V gene encodes CDR1 SGHNT and CDR2 YYREEE (reference sequence). The V segment lost 6 bases and the J segment 2 bases; nucleotides outside the gene matches: 7. CDR3 length: 14 residues. CDR3 in amino acids: CASTLDRANYGYTF. CDR3 coding DNA: TGTGCCAGCACCCTAGACAGGGCGAACTATGGCTACACCTTC.

This clone was picked up many times. The rearrangement links TRBV15 to TRBJ1-5; TRBD1 agrees at 9 bases. The germline CDR1 and CDR2 sequences are LNHNV and YYDKDF (reference sequence). The CDR3 length is 16 residues. The trim removed 0 bases at V and 6 bases at J, leaving 6 bases unmatched. CDR3 protein: CATSREGTGRGQPQHF. Written as DNA, the CDR3 is TGTGCCACCAGCAGAGAAGGGACAGGGAGAGGTCAGCCCCAGCATTTT. Supplemented by reference TRBV15 and TRBJ1-5, the full variable domain reads DAMVIQNPRYQVTQFGKPVTLSCSQTLNHNVMYWYQQKSSQAPKLLFHYYDKDFNNEADTPDNFQSRRPNTSFCFLDIRSPGLGDTAMYLCATSREGTGRGQPQHFGDGTRLSIL.

This rearrangement joins TRBV14 to TRBJ2-2; weak D call: TRBD1 (5 bases). V was shortened by 2 bases and J by 7 bases, with 11 bases between the two germline ends. Looked up from germline, CDR1 is SGHDN and CDR2 is FVKESK. The CDR3 covers 14 residues. The CDR3 is CASSQQPQGGELFF. CDR3 nucleotides: TGTGCCAGCAGCCAACAACCGCAGGGCGGGGAGCTGTTTTTT.

This clone has a handful of counts. The chain uses TRBV6-4 and TRBJ2-3; TRBD1 matches 9 bases. CDR3 length: 15 amino acids. The germline CDR1 and CDR2 sequences are MRHNA and SNTAGT. V was clipped by 4 bases and J by 6 bases; unmatched bases: 8. This CDR3 reads CASSVGQGSVDTQYF. Here the CDR3 DNA reads TGTGCCAGCAGTGTCGGACAGGGGAGCGTGGATACGCAGTATTTT.

This clone was detected only a few times. V usage is TRBV2 and J usage is TRBJ1-2; TRBD1 is a possible D gene (5 bases). The CDR3 consists of 14 residues. Trimming stripped 6 bases from V and 4 bases from J, with 15 bases between. The germline V gene has CDR1 SNHLY and CDR2 FYNNEI. The CDR3 bases are TGTGCCAGCAGAGCAGGGAGGGGAGGCTATGGCTACACCTTC. Translation gives CASRAGRGGYGYTF.

This clone came up a few times. The chain recombines TRBV5-4 with TRBJ1-2, with TRBD1 identical over 11 bases. The germline V gene has CDR1 SGHNT and CDR2 YYREEE (reference sequence). Losses at the gene ends were 0 bases for V and 5 bases for J; bases not matched to a gene: 0. CDR3 length: 14 amino acids. CDR3 DNA: TGTGCCAGCAGCTTGGGGGACAGGGGGTATGGCTACACCTTC. Its protein product is CASSLGDRGYGYTF.

The gene calls are TRBV7-2 and TRBJ2-7; D unresolved. CDR1 SGHTA and CDR2 FQGNSA come from the germline V gene. Deletions cut 1 base from V and 0 bases from J, with 13 bases between. This CDR3 has 16 amino acids. The CDR3, as DNA: TGTGCCAGCAGCTTAGTCCATGCGGCGAGCTCCTACGAGCAGTACTTC. Its translation is CASSLVHAASSYEQYF.

Regarding this clone: The sample carries other DNA sequences with the same CDR3. The chain carries TRBV9 and TRBJ1-1; D is uncertain. With 0 bases removed from V and 4 bases from J, the gap between germline ends came to 7 bases. The CDR3 consists of 13 residues. The germline gives CDR1 SGDLS, CDR2 YYNGEE. The DNA for the CDR3 is TGTGCCAGCAGCGTAGGTGCCGGCACTGAAGCTTTCTTT. Translating it yields CASSVGAGTEAFF.

This clone was seen repeatedly, ten times or more. The rearrangement joins TRBV30 to TRBJ1-1; TRBD1 might be the D (5 bases). This CDR3 is built from 10 residues. V lost 5 bases, J lost 7 bases, and 8 bases lay in between. Germline V gene data show CDR1 as GTSNPN and CDR2 as SVGIG (reference sequence). This CDR3 is CAWLDSEAFF. For the CDR3, the DNA is TGTGCCTGGCTCGACAGTGAAGCTTTCTTT.

This clone turned up a few times. The V and J genes are TRBV2 and TRBJ1-2; TRBD1 agrees at 7 bases. With 1 base clipped from V and 9 bases from J, the junction kept 14 bases outside the gene matches. This CDR3 region has 16 residues. CDR1 is SNHLY and CDR2 is FYNNEI in the germline V gene. For the CDR3, the DNA is TGTGCCAGCAGTGAAGGGAGGTACAGGGGATTTGATAGCTACACCTTC. Translating gives CASSEGRYRGFDSYTF.

This clone was recorded a few times. The CDR3 nucleotides read TGCAGTGCAAAAGGGGGCTACGAGCAGTACGTC. Amino acids: CSAKGGYEQYV. The chain has TRBV20-1 and TRBJ2-7; tentatively, D is TRBD1 (6 bases). Per the germline V gene, CDR1 is DFQATT and CDR2 is SNEGSKA (reference sequence). V shed 6 bases and J shed 3 bases, with 9 bases lying between them. The length of the CDR3 is 11 residues.

V is TRBV5-1 and J is TRBJ2-3; 12 bases agree with TRBD2. The CDR3 consists of 15 residues. With V trimmed by 3 bases and J by 3 bases, 2 bases remained unmatched. From germline, CDR1 is SGHRS and CDR2 YFSETQ. CDR3 in amino acids: CASSSGLAGTDTQYF. As DNA, the CDR3 is TGCGCCAGCAGCTCCGGACTAGCGGGGACAGATACGCAGTATTTT.

J is TRBJ2-3 and V is TRBV7-9; 7 bases line up with TRBD1. CDR3 length: 16 residues. Germline V gives CDR1 SEHNR, CDR2 FQNEAQ (reference sequence). The V gene end was trimmed by 2 bases and the J gene end by 0 bases; junction bases not matched to a gene: 5. CDR3 DNA sequence: TGTGCCAGCAGCTTAATGGAGACAGGGAGCACAGATACGCAGTATTTT. It specifies CASSLMETGSTDTQYF.

This clone was seen a few times. The genes are TRBV4-3 and TRBJ1-2; D unclear. In germline, CDR1 is LGHNA, CDR2 YSLEER. The CDR3 is made up of 13 amino acids. The V and J ends lost 3 bases and 7 bases respectively, with 12 bases between them. The CDR3 coding sequence is TGCGCCAGCAGCCACGTCGGAGTGGGTGGCTACACCTTC. Translating gives CASSHVGVGGYTF.

J is TRBJ1-5 and V is TRBV6-6; 9 nucleotides line up with TRBD1. The CDR3 runs to 15 residues. Germline lookup yields CDR1 MNHNY and CDR2 SVGAGI (reference sequence). V gave up 5 bases and J gave up 5 bases; unmatched junction bases: 7. The CDR3 bases are TGTGCCAGCAGTAACCGACAGGGGGTACATCAGCCCCAGCATTTT. As protein: CASSNRQGVHQPQHF.

The V call is TRBV5-1, the J call TRBJ2-6; TRBD2 matches 7 bases. Germline V gives CDR1 SGHRS, CDR2 YFSETQ. V gave up 7 bases and J gave up 11 bases; unmatched junction bases: 3. CDR3 length: 11 residues. DNA of the CDR3: TGCGCCAGCGGTCGGGGGGACGTCCTGACTTTC. It encodes CASGRGDVLTF.

This clone has a handful of counts. The V gene is TRBV28, the J gene TRBJ1-4, with D unclear. Trimming left V 7 bases short and J 1 base short, with 10 bases between. The CDR3 runs to 14 residues. Germline V gene sequence: CDR1 MDHEN, CDR2 SYDVKM. This chain's CDR3 is CASTLTVTNEKLFF. The CDR3 DNA follows: TGTGCCAGCACCCTAACAGTAACTAATGAAAAACTGTTTTTT.

The chain links TRBV5-4 to TRBJ1-3, with D uncertain. Germline-derived CDR1 and CDR2 are SGHNT and YYREEE (reference sequence). This CDR3 has 17 amino acids. Trimming removed 1 base at V and 0 bases at J, with 14 bases between. CDR3 loop: CASSLRSGGLSGNTIYF. CDR3 coding DNA: TGTGCCAGCAGCTTGAGGTCGGGAGGGCTCTCTGGAAACACCATATATTTT.

The chain uses TRBV7-2 and TRBJ2-1; TRBD2 is a possible D gene (6 bases). The CDR3 has 13 residues. Trimming stripped 6 bases from V and 8 bases from J, with 14 bases between. Germline CDR1 SGHTA, CDR2 FQGNSA. The CDR3: CASRPGRGYEQFF. The DNA for the CDR3 is TGTGCCAGCAGGCCGGGACGGGGGTATGAGCAGTTCTTC.

The chain is built from TRBV9 and TRBJ2-3, with TRBD2 matching 7 bases. Germline V gives CDR1 SGDLS, CDR2 YYNGEE. Losses at the gene ends were 0 bases for V and 3 bases for J; bases not matched to a gene: 4. The CDR3 sequence is 15 residues long. The CDR3 region is CASSVGGGGTDTQYF. In DNA form, the CDR3 reads TGTGCCAGCAGCGTAGGGGGGGGAGGGACAGATACGCAGTATTTT.

CDR3 DNA sequence: TGTGCCAGCAGCGGACTAGCGGGGGCTGATACGCAGTATTTT. Its protein product is CASSGLAGADTQYF. The rearrangement links TRBV25-1 to TRBJ2-3; 13 positions agree with TRBD2. CDR3 size: 14 residues. With V trimmed by 6 bases and J by 6 bases, 3 bases remained unmatched. The germline gives CDR1 MGHDK, CDR2 SYGVNS.